A single sample gave rise to the 5 T cell receptor beta chains below, sequenced in a study of blood T cell repertoires in COVID-19 (dated by TCRdb to 2018 to 2020). Libraries were built with the immunoSEQ multiplex PCR assay. TCRdb took this table from immuneACCESS and kept in-frame rearrangements with V and J called. Such tables lack part of the clones; where checked against another copy, unresolved V genes explain under half of the gap, and the rest is unexplained. Here the sample has about 51,000 clones; roughly 87% occur a single time. The ten biggest clones cover around 2.7% of the sample. Sequencing was performed on peripheral blood. These receptors were obtained from a man aged 45-65 years with active COVID-19.

The rearrangement uses TRBV7-3 and TRBJ2-3, with D possibly being TRBD1 (7 bases). Between the trimmed V and J ends, which lost 2 bases and 1 base, there was a span of 13 bases. The germline V gene has CDR1 SGHTA and CDR2 FQGTGA. This CDR3 is 16 amino acids long. CDR3 sequence reads: CASSLGGRGGTDTQYF. CDR3 coding DNA: TGTGCCAGCAGCTTAGGTGGCAGGGGGGGCACAGATACGCAGTATTTT.

The genes are TRBV5-1 and TRBJ2-4; 7 nucleotides line up with TRBD1. The CDR3 consists of 14 residues. Trimming at V came to 5 bases and at J to 3 bases, leaving 5 bases not matched to a gene. Germline V gene data show CDR1 as SGHRS and CDR2 as YFSETQ. The CDR3 DNA follows: TGCGCCAGCAGGACAGGGTTGGACAAAAACATTCAGTACTTC. Translating it yields CASRTGLDKNIQYF.

This chain uses TRBV6-5 with TRBJ2-3; 9 bases map to TRBD1. Germline CDR1 and CDR2: MNHEY and SVGAGI. This CDR3 has 16 amino acids. V trimming: 2 bases; J trimming: 2 bases; junction bases outside the gene matches: 5. CDR3 in DNA: TGTGCCAGCAGTTACCTCGGGACAGGGAACACAGATACGCAGTATTTT. It encodes CASSYLGTGNTDTQYF.

The chain carries TRBV19 and TRBJ1-2; 7 bases are shared with TRBD1. The CDR3 spans 15 residues. The junction had 6 bases not matched to a gene; V was cut back by 5 bases and J by 0 bases. Germline CDR1 LNHDA, CDR2 SQIVND (reference sequence). The CDR3 DNA sequence: TGTGCCAGTAGTGCTGGGACAGCTCCTAACTATGGCTACACCTTC. Encoded protein: CASSAGTAPNYGYTF.

The V call is TRBV7-2, the J call TRBJ2-6, with TRBD1 matching over 9 bases. This CDR3 is 18 amino acids long. Looked up from germline, CDR1 is SGHTA and CDR2 is FQGNSA. Trimming took 4 bases from V and 4 from J; bases not matched to a gene: 11. CDR3 DNA: TGTGCCAGCAGCTCAAGGGGGACAGGGACTTCCGGGGCCAACGTCCTGACTTTC. Translated, it gives CASSSRGTGTSGANVLTF.